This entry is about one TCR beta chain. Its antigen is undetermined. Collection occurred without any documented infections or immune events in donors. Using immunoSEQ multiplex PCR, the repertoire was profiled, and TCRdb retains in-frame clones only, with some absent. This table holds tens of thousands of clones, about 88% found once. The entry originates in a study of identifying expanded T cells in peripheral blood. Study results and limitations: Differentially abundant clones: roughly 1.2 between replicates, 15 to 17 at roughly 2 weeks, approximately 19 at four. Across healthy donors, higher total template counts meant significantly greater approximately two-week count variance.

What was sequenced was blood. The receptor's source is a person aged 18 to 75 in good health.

CDR3 amino acids: CASSFGRSGGFQETQYF. DNA of the CDR3: TGTGCCAGCAGCTTCGGGAGAAGCGGGGGGTTCCAAGAGACCCAGTACTTC. V gene TRBV7-2 combines with J gene TRBJ2-5; 9 bases are shared with TRBD2. This CDR3 contains 17 residues. CDR1 and CDR2 from the germline V gene are SGHTA and FQGNSA. V was pared by 3 bases and J by 1 base, with 9 bases of the junction left unmatched.